A single T cell receptor (beta chain) is shown here with its context. This specimen comes from a study of blood T cell repertoires in COVID-19. Background on the study: COVID-19 samples, acute and convalescent, were from the United States, Italy and Spain. T cells, B-cell-depleted T cells, or PBMCs supplied cDNA or gDNA.

As originally analysed: Counts of nucleated cells, estimated from reference gene primer amplification, were obtained. Here immunoSEQ multiplex PCR was the method, and the copy in TCRdb shows in-frame clones only, minus some. That table supplies the V and J calls and clone size; D and trimming were determined from the DNA. The sample comprises roughly 230,000 clones, roughly 84% of which are singletons, and just under 7.5% rests with the top ten. Germline V CDR1 and CDR2: LGHDT, YNNKEL (reference sequence). The germline V and J ends were trimmed by 4 bases and 4 bases, with 14 bases remaining between them. The CDR3 loop spans 15 amino acids.

The sample taken for sequencing was peripheral blood. J is TRBJ2-1 and V is TRBV3-1 (or the pseudogene TRBV3-2), with a weak D call TRBD1 (5 bases). The TCR sequence derives from a woman aged 45 to 65 with acute or convalescent COVID-19. CDR3: CASSPLTGSYNEQFF. CDR3 bases: TGTGCCAGCAGCCCCCTTACAGGATCGTACAATGAGCAGTTCTTC.